This T cell receptor (beta chain) was sequenced in a study of blood T cell repertoires in COVID-19. Study-wide background: Acute and convalescent COVID-19 samples came from the United States, Italy and Spain. T cells, B-cell-depleted T cells, or PBMCs provided the cDNA or gDNA that served as material.

The protocol was immunoSEQ multiplex PCR, while the TCRdb copy is restricted to in-frame clones and leaves out a portion. This table has 150,000 to 160,000 clones, about 80% appearing once. The CDR3 is 16 amino acids. Per the germline V gene, CDR1 is MNHNY and CDR2 is SVGAGI (reference sequence). The germline V and J ends were trimmed by 0 bases and 4 bases, with 13 bases remaining between them. Sequences were obtained from peripheral blood. The receptor comes from a woman aged 55 to 70 with acute or convalescent COVID-19. This rearrangement joins TRBV6-6 to TRBJ1-5, with a weak D call TRBD1 (6 bases). The CDR3 spells CASSYSTGQYNQPQHF. CDR3 coding DNA: TGTGCCAGCAGTTACTCGACCGGACAGTATAATCAGCCCCAGCATTTT.